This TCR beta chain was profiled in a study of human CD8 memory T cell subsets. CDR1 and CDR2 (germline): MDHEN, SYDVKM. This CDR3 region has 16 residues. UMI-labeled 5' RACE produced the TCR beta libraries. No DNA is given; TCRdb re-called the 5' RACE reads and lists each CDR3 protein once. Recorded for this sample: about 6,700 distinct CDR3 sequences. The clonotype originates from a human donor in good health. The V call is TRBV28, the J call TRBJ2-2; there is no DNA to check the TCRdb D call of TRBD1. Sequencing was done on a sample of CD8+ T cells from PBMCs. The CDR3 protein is CASSLLETGGSGELFF.